This TCR beta chain came from a study of blood T cell repertoires in COVID-19. Overall study context: PBMCs, B-cell-depleted T cells, or T cells were the source of the cDNA or gDNA that made up the material.

This CDR3 is 16 amino acids long. In the authors' workflow: Reference gene primer amplification yielded estimated nucleated cell counts. Data came from immunoSEQ multiplex PCR; TCRdb stores just in-frame clones and leaves some out. V and J calls and clone size are copied from that table; D and trimming were computed from the DNA. The sample shows under 500,000 clones, 80% to 90% of them seen only once. Material for sequencing was peripheral blood. The rearrangement joins TRBV21-1 to TRBJ2-7; the D call of TRBD1 is as the table states it, not checked on the DNA. TRBV21-1 corresponds to a pseudogene. This sequence originates from a young woman with acute or convalescent COVID-19. The chain's CDR3 is CASIPSAGTAAYEQYF. The CDR3 DNA sequence: TGTGCCAGCATACCATCAGCCGGGACAGCAGCCTACGAGCAGTACTTC.